This TCR beta chain was sequenced for a study of regulatory T cells in long-lasting Graves disease. Time point defined: persistent/refractory GD, antithyroid drugs over 5 years with positive TRAb. PBMCs provided the RNA from which the TCR library was made. iRepertoire HTBI primers and Arm-PCR of CDR3 regions built TCR beta libraries. Via MiXCR, TCRdb re-called the multiplex PCR reads, giving one row per CDR3 protein. The sample lists a few hundred thousand distinct CDR3 sequences, around a fifth occurring once. V gave up 0 bases and J gave up 1 base, with 3 bases separating them. From germline, CDR1 is MDHEN and CDR2 SYDVKM. This CDR3 spans 13 amino acids. This clonotype was counted many times.

The chain couples TRBV28 to TRBJ2-5; no clear D. The sequence was collected from a female donor with Graves disease. Source: peripheral blood mononuclear cells (PBMCs), taken when the disease was refractory, from a patient treated with antithyroid drugs. DNA of the CDR3: TGTGCCAGCAGTTTATGGACCCAAGAGACCCAGTACTTC. Its translation: CASSLWTQETQYF. Looking up the rest from reference TRBV28 and TRBJ2-5 gives the full variable domain: DVKVTQSSRYLVKRTGEKVFLECVQDMDHENMFWYRQDPGLGLRLIYFSYDVKMKEKGDIPEGYSVSREKKERFSLILESASTNQTSMYLCASSLWTQETQYFGPGTRLLVL.